What follows are 5 T cell receptor beta chains derived from one specimen sequenced in a study of blood T cell repertoires in COVID-19. TCRdb's copy holds only in-frame clones and misses some; the assay was immunoSEQ multiplex PCR. The data hold 85,000 to 130,000 clones, with roughly nine tenths observed a single time. Sequenced material: peripheral blood. These receptors all come from a man between 60 and 70 years old with acute or convalescent COVID-19.

The genes are TRBV24-1 and TRBJ1-2; 9 bases are a match to TRBD1. This CDR3 contains 14 residues. Germline V gene data show CDR1 as KGHDR and CDR2 as SFDVKD. V shed 9 bases and J 3 bases; nucleotides not matched to a gene: 7. Here the CDR3 DNA reads TGTGCCACCGGGGGACAGGGATATGACTATGGCTACACCTTC. Protein sequence: CATGGQGYDYGYTF.

Concerning this clone itself: In the same sample, other DNA sequences code for this CDR3. V is TRBV5-1 and J is TRBJ1-5; no clear D gene. The germline gives CDR1 SGHRS, CDR2 YFSETQ. CDR3 length: 15 residues. V was cut by 0 bases and J by 0 bases, with 7 bases left in between. The chain's CDR3 is CASSLDSYSNQPQHF. DNA for the CDR3: TGCGCCAGCAGCTTGGACAGCTATAGCAATCAGCCCCAGCATTTT. The whole variable domain, remainder taken from reference TRBV5-1 and TRBJ1-5, is KAGVTQTPRYLIKTRGQQVTLSCSPISGHRSVSWYQQTPGQGLQFLFEYFSETQRNKGNFPGRFSGRQFSNSRSEMNVSTLELGDSALYLCASSLDSYSNQPQHFGDGTRLSIL.

The rearrangement joins TRBV19 to TRBJ2-7, with D unclear. V was clipped by 3 bases and J by 5 bases, with 8 bases between them. CDR3 length: 12 amino acids. Germline assignment: CDR1 LNHDA and CDR2 SQIVND (reference sequence). CDR3 coding DNA: TGTGCCAGTAGTATCCCCGGTAACGAGCAGTACTTC. Its translation: CASSIPGNEQYF.

The genes are TRBV4-1 and TRBJ1-4; D is perhaps TRBD1 (5 bases). The V end lost 5 bases, the J end lost 5 bases, and 12 bases lay between the germline ends. The CDR3 has 14 amino acids. Germline CDR1 reads MGHRA; CDR2 reads YSYEKL. CDR3 in amino acids: CASSVDSANEKLFF. CDR3 sequence (DNA): TGCGCCAGCAGCGTAGACAGTGCGAATGAAAAACTGTTTTTT.

V and J are TRBV5-1 and TRBJ2-2; 8 nucleotides align to TRBD1. This CDR3 has 16 amino acids. Germline assignment: CDR1 SGHRS and CDR2 YFSETQ. V lost 2 bases, J lost 4 bases, and 7 bases stayed unmatched. Written as DNA, the CDR3 is TGCGCCAGCAGCTTATCCCAGGGGGCGAGCACCGGGGAGCTGTTTTTT. It yields the protein CASSLSQGASTGELFF.